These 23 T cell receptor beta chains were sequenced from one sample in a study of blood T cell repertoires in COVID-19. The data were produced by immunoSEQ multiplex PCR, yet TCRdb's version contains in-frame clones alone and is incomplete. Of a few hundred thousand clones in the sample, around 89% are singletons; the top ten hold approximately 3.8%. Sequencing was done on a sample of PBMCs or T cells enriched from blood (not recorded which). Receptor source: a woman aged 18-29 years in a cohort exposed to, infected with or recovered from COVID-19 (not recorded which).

The CDR3 region is CASRSKVGTVTDPNTEAFF. DNA of the CDR3: TGTGCCAGCAGGAGTAAAGTAGGGACAGTTACCGATCCGAACACTGAAGCTTTCTTT. This chain uses TRBV11-2 with TRBJ1-1; 7 positions match TRBD1. From germline, CDR1 is SGHAT and CDR2 FQNNGV. CDR3 size: 19 residues. V trimming: 6 bases; J trimming: 1 base; junction bases outside the gene matches: 20.

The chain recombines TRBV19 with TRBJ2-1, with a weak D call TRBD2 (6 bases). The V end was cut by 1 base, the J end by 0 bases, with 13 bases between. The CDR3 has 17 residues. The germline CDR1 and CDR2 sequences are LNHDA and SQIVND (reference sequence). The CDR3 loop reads CASSIVQRASSYNEQFF. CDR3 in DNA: TGTGCCAGTAGTATAGTACAGCGGGCTAGCTCCTACAATGAGCAGTTCTTC.

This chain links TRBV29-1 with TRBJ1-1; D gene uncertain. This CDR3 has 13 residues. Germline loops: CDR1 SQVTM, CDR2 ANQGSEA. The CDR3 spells CSVLGPENTEAFF. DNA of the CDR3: TGCAGTGTCCTTGGGCCGGAGAACACTGAAGCTTTCTTT.

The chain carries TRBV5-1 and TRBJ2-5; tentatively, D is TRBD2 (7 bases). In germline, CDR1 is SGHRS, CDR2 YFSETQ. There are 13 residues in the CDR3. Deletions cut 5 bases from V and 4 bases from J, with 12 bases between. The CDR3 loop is CASSRGGAETQYF. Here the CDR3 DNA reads TGCGCCAGCAGTAGGGGGGGCGCAGAGACCCAGTACTTC. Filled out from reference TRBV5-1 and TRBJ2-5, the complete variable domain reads KAGVTQTPRYLIKTRGQQVTLSCSPISGHRSVSWYQQTPGQGLQFLFEYFSETQRNKGNFPGRFSGRQFSNSRSEMNVSTLELGDSALYLCASSRGGAETQYFGPGTRLLVL.

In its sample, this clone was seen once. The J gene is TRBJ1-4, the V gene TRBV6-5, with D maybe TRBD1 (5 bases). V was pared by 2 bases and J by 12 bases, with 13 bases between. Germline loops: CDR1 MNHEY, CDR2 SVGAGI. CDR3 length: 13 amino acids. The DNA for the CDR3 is TGTGCCAGCAGTTACGCAAACGGGGGAGAACTGTTTTTT. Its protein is CASSYANGGELFF.

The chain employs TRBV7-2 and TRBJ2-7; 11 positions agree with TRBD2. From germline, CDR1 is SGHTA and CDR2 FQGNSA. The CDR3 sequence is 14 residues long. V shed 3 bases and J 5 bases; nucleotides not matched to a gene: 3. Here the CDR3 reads CASSFGTSGHEQYF. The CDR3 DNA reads TGTGCCAGCAGCTTCGGGACTAGCGGCCACGAGCAGTACTTC.

DNA of the CDR3: TGTGCCAGTAGTATCGGACAGTACATGAACACTGAAGCTTTCTTT. Its protein product is CASSIGQYMNTEAFF. The chain uses TRBV19 and TRBJ1-1, with a possible D match to TRBD1 (6 bases). V was pared by 3 bases and J by 0 bases, with 11 bases between. The CDR3 is 15 residues long. Germline V gene data show CDR1 as LNHDA and CDR2 as SQIVND (reference sequence). Using reference TRBV19 and TRBJ1-1 for the parts outside the CDR3, the full variable domain is DGGITQSPKYLFRKEGQNVTLSCEQNLNHDAMYWYRQDPGQGLRLIYYSQIVNDFQKGDIAEGYSVSREKKESFPLTVTSAQKNPTAFYLCASSIGQYMNTEAFFGQGTRLTVV.

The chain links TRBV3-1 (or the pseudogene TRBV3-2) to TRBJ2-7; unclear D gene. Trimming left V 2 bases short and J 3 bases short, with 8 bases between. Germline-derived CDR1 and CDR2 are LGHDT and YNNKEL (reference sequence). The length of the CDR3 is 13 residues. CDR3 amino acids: CASSQLANYEQYF. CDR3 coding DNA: TGTGCCAGCAGCCAACTGGCAAACTACGAGCAGTACTTC.

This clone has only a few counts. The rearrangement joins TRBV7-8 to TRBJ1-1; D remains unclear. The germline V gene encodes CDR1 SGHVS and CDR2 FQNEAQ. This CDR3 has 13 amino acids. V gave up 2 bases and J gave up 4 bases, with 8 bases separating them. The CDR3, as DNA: TGTGCCAGCAGCTTAATGAGGTCCACTGAAGCTTTCTTT. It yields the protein CASSLMRSTEAFF.

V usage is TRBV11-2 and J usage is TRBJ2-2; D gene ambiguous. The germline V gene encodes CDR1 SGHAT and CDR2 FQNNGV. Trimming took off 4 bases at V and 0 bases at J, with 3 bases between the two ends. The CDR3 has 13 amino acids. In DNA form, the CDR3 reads TGTGCCAGCAGCTCCGCGAACACCGGGGAGCTGTTTTTT. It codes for CASSSANTGELFF.

The CDR3 region is CASSVEGQGVDTQYF. The CDR3 region has the DNA TGTGCCAGCAGCGTAGAAGGGCAGGGGGTAGATACGCAGTATTTT. The chain carries TRBV9 and TRBJ2-3; 7 bases align to TRBD1. In germline, CDR1 is SGDLS, CDR2 YYNGEE. The length of the CDR3 is 15 residues. The V and J ends lost 0 bases and 5 bases, in that order; junction bases with no gene match: 6.

CDR3 DNA sequence: TGCGCCAGCAGCCAAGTTCGGGACAGGGACACTGAAGCTTTCTTT. Translation: CASSQVRDRDTEAFF. The chain recombines TRBV5-1 with TRBJ1-1; 9 nucleotides agree with TRBD1. CDR3 length: 15 amino acids. Germline assignment: CDR1 SGHRS and CDR2 YFSETQ. V was pared by 4 bases and J by 3 bases, with 7 bases of the junction left unmatched.

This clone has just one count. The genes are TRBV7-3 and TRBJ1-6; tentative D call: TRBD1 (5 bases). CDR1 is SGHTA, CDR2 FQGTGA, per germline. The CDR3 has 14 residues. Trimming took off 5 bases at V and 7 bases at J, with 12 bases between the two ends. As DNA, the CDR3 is TGTGCCAGCAGCCAAGGGGAGGTGAATTCACCCCTCCACTTT. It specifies CASSQGEVNSPLHF.

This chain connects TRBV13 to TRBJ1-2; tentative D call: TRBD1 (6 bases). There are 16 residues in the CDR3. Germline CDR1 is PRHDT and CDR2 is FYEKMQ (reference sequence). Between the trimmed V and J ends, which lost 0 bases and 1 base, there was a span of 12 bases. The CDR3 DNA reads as TGTGCCAGCAGCTTAGGGCTCCGGGACAATAACTATGGCTACACCTTC. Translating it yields CASSLGLRDNNYGYTF.

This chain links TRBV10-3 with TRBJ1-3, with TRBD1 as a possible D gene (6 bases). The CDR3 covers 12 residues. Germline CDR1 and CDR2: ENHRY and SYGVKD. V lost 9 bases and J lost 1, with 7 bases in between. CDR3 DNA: TGTGCCATGGGGACATCTGGAAACACCATATATTTT. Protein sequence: CAMGTSGNTIYF.

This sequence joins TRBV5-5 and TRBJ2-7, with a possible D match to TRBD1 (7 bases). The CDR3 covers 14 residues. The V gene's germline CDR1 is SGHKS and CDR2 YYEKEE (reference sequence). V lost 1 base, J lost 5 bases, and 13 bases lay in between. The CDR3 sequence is CASSLWRGQNEQYF. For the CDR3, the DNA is TGTGCCAGCAGCTTGTGGAGGGGGCAGAACGAGCAGTACTTC.

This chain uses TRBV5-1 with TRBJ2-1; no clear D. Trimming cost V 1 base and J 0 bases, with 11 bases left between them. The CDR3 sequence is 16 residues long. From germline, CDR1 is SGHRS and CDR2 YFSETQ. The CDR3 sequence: CASSLLAYNSYNEQFF. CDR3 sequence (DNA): TGCGCCAGCAGCTTGTTAGCCTACAACTCCTACAATGAGCAGTTCTTC.

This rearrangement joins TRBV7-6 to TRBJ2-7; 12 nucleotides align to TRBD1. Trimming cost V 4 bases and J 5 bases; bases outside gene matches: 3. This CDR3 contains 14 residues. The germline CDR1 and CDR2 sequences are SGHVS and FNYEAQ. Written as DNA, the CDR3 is TGTGCCAGCAGCTCCCGGGACAGGGGGCACGAGCAGTACTTC. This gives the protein CASSSRDRGHEQYF.

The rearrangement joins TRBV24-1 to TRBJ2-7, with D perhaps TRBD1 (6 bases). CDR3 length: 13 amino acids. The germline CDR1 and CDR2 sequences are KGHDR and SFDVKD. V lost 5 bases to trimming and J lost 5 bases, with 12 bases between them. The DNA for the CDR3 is TGTGCCACCAGTGCAGGGGACGCCGACGAGCAGTACTTC. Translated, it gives CATSAGDADEQYF.

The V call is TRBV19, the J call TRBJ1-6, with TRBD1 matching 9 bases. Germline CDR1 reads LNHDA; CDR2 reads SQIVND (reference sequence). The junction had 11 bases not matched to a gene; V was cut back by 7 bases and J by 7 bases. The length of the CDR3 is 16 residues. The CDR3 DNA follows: TGTGCCAGTAACCCCTGGACAGGGGAACGGAATTCACCCCTCCACTTT. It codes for CASNPWTGERNSPLHF.

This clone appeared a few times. The CDR3 loop reads CASSQSNLQGSQHF. CDR3 nucleotide sequence: TGTGCCAGCAGCCAATCCAATCTTCAGGGGTCCCAGCATTTT. The V and J genes are TRBV16 and TRBJ1-5; perhaps TRBD1 as D (6 bases). Germline V gene lookup returns CDR1 KGHSY and CDR2 FQNENV. There are 14 residues in the CDR3. V lost 0 bases, J lost 11 bases, and 14 bases lay in between.

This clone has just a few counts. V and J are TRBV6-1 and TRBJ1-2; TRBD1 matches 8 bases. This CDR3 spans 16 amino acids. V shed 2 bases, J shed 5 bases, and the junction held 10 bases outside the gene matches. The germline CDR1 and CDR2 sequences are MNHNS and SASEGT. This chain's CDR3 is CASSESGTGGSYGYTF. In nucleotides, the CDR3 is TGTGCCAGCAGTGAATCTGGGACAGGCGGATCGTATGGCTACACCTTC.

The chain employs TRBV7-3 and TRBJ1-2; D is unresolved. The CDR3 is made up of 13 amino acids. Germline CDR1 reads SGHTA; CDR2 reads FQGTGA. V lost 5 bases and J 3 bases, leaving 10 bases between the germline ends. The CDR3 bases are TGTGCCAGCAGCATAGATCAGGACTATGGCTACACCTTC. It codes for CASSIDQDYGYTF.